This TCR beta chain was documented in a study of PD-1 blockade in classical Hodgkin lymphoma. All patients relapsed after autologous stem cell transplantation, and brentuximab vedotin exposure varied. Responses achieved at best were complete response, partial response or progressive disease. Germline lookup yields CDR1 SGHNT and CDR2 YYREEE (reference sequence). The J segment lost 3 bases and the V segment lost 3 bases, leaving 2 bases of the junction unmatched. The CDR3 length is 14 residues. Measured with immunoSEQ multiplex PCR; TCRdb has only the in-frame clones, and not every one. The sample shows tens of thousands of clones, approximately 78% of them seen only once. This clone was detected once. A much larger clonotype is one base distant, so this may be a read error.

The V call is TRBV5-4, the J call TRBJ2-3, with 9 bases fitting TRBD1. This TCR came from a human donor with classical Hodgkin lymphoma. The material was peripheral blood mononuclear cells (PBMCs), obtained at baseline. The chain's CDR3 is CASSWGQGTDTQYF. The CDR3 DNA reads TGTGCCAGCAGCTGGGGACAGGGAACAGATACGCAGTATTTT.